These 9 T cell receptor beta chains came from one sample sequenced in a study of cytomegalovirus exposure and HLA in healthy donors. Amplification used 60 Vbeta primers and 13 Jbeta primers. Profiled with immunoSEQ multiplex PCR; TCRdb holds only in-frame clones, not every one. The repertoire holds around 150,000 clones, with over 70% as singletons. The sequenced material came from PBMCs. The origin of the receptors is a man between 18 and 29 years old in good health and CMV-seropositive.

The chain recombines TRBV4-2 with TRBJ2-7, with 8 bases matching TRBD2. The germline V gene has CDR1 LGHNA and CDR2 YNFKEQ. After removal of 4 bases from V and 5 bases from J, the junction contained 10 bases not matched to a gene. The length of the CDR3 is 15 residues. CDR3 sequence reads: CASSPSAGVWDEQYF. CDR3 in DNA: TGTGCCAGCAGCCCGTCAGCGGGAGTATGGGACGAGCAGTACTTC.

The chain has TRBV5-1 and TRBJ1-4; 8 nucleotides line up with TRBD1. Germline trimming cut 0 bases from V and 7 bases from J; bases unmatched to any gene: 5. Looked up from germline, CDR1 is SGHRS and CDR2 is YFSETQ. This CDR3 contains 15 residues. As DNA, the CDR3 is TGCGCCAGCAGCTTGGGGGCAGGGGGCGGTGAAAAACTGTTTTTT. Residues: CASSLGAGGGEKLFF.

This chain connects TRBV30 to TRBJ2-5, with 7 bases aligning to TRBD2. This CDR3 spans 15 amino acids. Germline CDR1 is GTSNPN and CDR2 is SVGIG (reference sequence). V lost 1 base and J lost 5; bases outside the gene matches: 10. DNA of the CDR3: TGTGCCTGGAGTGGGCCGGGAGGAGGTGGGGAGACCCAGTACTTC. It specifies CAWSGPGGGGETQYF.

The count of this clone is one. One end of the junction does not line up with germline, which may come from a read error. The chain uses TRBV7-9 and TRBJ2-5, with a tentative D call TRBD1 (6 bases). CDR1 is SEHNR, CDR2 FQNEAQ, per germline (reference sequence). The CDR3 runs to 15 residues. The CDR3 protein is CSSSFGDRYQETQYF. CDR3 nucleotide sequence: TGTTCCAGCAGCTTCGGAGACAGGTACCAAGAGACCCAGTACTTC.

Notes on this clone: An end of the junction differs from the germline gene, which may be a read error. V gene TRBV5-1 combines with J gene TRBJ2-6; possibly TRBD1 for D (5 bases). Germline V gives CDR1 SGHRS, CDR2 YFSETQ. There are 16 residues in the CDR3. This CDR3 reads CASSLGGRSGANGLTF. In DNA form, the CDR3 reads TGCGCCAGCAGTTTGGGCGGCCGGTCTGGGGCCAACGGCCTGACTTTC.

The chain carries TRBV7-8 and TRBJ2-3; 11 bases map to TRBD2. The CDR3 is 16 amino acids. Unmatched junction bases numbered 8, after V lost 3 bases and J lost 6 bases. The germline CDR1 and CDR2 sequences are SGHVS and FQNEAQ. CDR3 in DNA: TGTGCCAGCAGCTTCAATAGCGGGGGGGCCCGCGATACGCAGTATTTT. This codes for CASSFNSGGARDTQYF.

The genes are TRBV29-1 and TRBJ1-2; 9 nucleotides line up with TRBD1. Germline values: CDR1 SQVTM, CDR2 ANQGSEA. V lost 5 bases to trimming and J lost 5 bases; unmatched junction nucleotides: 9. This CDR3 has 14 residues. The CDR3 reads CSVPPGQGIYGYTF. The CDR3 DNA sequence: TGCAGCGTTCCCCCCGGACAGGGGATTTATGGCTACACCTTC.

V is TRBV10-3 and J is TRBJ2-7; 11 bases are a match to TRBD1. V gave up 4 bases and J gave up 0 bases; unmatched junction bases: 14. Germline V gene data show CDR1 as ENHRY and CDR2 as SYGVKD. The CDR3 is 19 residues long. In nucleotides, the CDR3 is TGTGCCATCAGTGTTTGGGACAGGGGGAAAACGGGACCCTCCTACGAGCAGTACTTC. This translates into CAISVWDRGKTGPSYEQYF.

Regarding this clone: One end of the junction does not line up with germline, which may come from a read error. Other DNA sequences of this sample code for an identical CDR3. The V call is TRBV7-9, the J call TRBJ1-3, with D hard to call. Germline loops: CDR1 SEHNR, CDR2 FQNEAQ (reference sequence). The CDR3 contains 15 residues. This CDR3 is CASSWHTESGNTIYF. The CDR3 bases are TGCGCCAGCAGCTGGCATACAGAGTCTGGAAACACCATATATTTT.